The sequence of this T cell receptor beta chain was determined in a study of a mutant IDH1 vaccine in newly diagnosed glioma (dated by TCRdb to the early 2020s). The study in broad terms: Patients received eight vaccinations in weeks 1, 3, 5, 7, 11, 15, 19 and 23, corresponding to visits V03 through V10. Of the approximately 29 treated patients, approximately 62% were male and around 40% were female, and a mean age of around 40 years was recorded. Vaccination started 4-6 weeks after radiotherapy alone, or was given together with temozolomide cycles in the groups whose treatment included chemotherapy. Before enrollment, patients had received standard therapy of radiotherapy alone, temozolomide alone, or radiochemotherapy with temozolomide; most received the combination. For exploratory analyses, longitudinal TCRB deep sequencing was carried out in about 25 treated patients wherever samples were available. Six visits were used for peripheral blood collection: V03 (baseline), V05, V07, V10, V12 and V13.

Points the paper makes about the study in general: PBMC samples for TCRB deep sequencing were selected based on availability. It was noted by the authors that analyses of patient blood samples could not be reproduced owing to sample limitations. Immune responses induced by the vaccine were seen in over 80% of patients across multiple MHC alleles. Pseudoprogression seemed to be unrelated to changes in the top peripheral T cell clonotypes found by TCRB sequencing.

There are a few counts of this clone. The clone's antigen remains unknown. One base away there is no much larger clone; base qualities are not given. As encoded in the germline V gene, CDR1 is SQVTM while CDR2 is ANQGSEA. Including the terminal cysteine and phenylalanine, the CDR3 comprises 12 residues. Only CDR3 DNA remains: 36 bases, in frame from the first base. Trimming at the junction amounts to 5 bases on V and 3 bases on J, and the germline ends lie 8 bases apart. The sample's time point, from its label and the paper: week 5, during vaccination. Each vaccine dose, consisting of 300 ug of a 20-mer mutant IDH1 peptide in Montanide, was administered subcutaneously with topical imiquimod. The donors had newly diagnosed IDH1-mutant astrocytomas of WHO grade 3 or 4 that showed loss of nuclear ATRX. The samples were drawn from NOA16, a multicentre, single-arm, open-label phase I trial in Germany that tested a mutant IDH1 peptide vaccine in humans for the first time. Genomic DNA for TCRB sequencing was extracted from EDTA blood using the DNeasy Blood and Tissue Kit.

The library was built by means of the immunoSEQ multiplex PCR assay. Rearranged TCR beta chain sequences were amplified using the hsTCRB Kit according to the manufacturer's protocol. Sequencing of TCRB libraries was carried out on an Illumina MiSeq. Per the original workflow: The proprietary platform of the kit vendor was used for demultiplexing, trimming and gene mapping. TCRdb's version of the immuneACCESS table is confined to in-frame rearrangements and falls short of the full clone set. An unresolved V gene accounts for under half of the shortfall where checked; the remainder is of unknown origin. That table is the source of V, J and clone size, and D and trimming were worked out from the DNA. In all, the sample holds about 54,000 clones, and about 80% of those were seen once. The ten biggest clones cover under 3.5% of the sample.

The sequence came from a man aged 25-40 years with glioma. Specimen: PBMCs, collected from a glioma patient whose treatment included an IDH1 peptide vaccine. The rearranged segments are TRBV29-1 and TRBJ1-5; the D gene is perhaps TRBD1, on 5 matching bases. The nucleotides read TGCAGCGTTCAAGGGGCCAATCAGCCCCAGCATTTT. It codes for CSVQGANQPQHF.